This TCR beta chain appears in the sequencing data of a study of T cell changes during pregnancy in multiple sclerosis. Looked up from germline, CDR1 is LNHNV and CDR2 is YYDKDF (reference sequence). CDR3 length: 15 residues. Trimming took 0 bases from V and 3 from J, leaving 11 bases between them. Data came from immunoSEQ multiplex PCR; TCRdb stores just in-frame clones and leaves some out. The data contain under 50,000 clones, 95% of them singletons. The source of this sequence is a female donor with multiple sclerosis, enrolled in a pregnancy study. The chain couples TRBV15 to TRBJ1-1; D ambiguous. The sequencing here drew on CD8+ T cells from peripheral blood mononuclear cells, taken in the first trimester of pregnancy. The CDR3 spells CATSRDRTAYTEAFF. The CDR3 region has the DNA TGTGCCACCAGCAGAGATCGAACAGCTTACACTGAAGCTTTCTTT.